This entry concerns a single T cell receptor (beta chain). The CDR3 does not close with the conserved phenylalanine or tryptophan, likely indicating a read error. No cell sorting was done before RNA was extracted from the tissue. This specimen comes from a study of tumor and adjacent non-tumor tissue in lung cancer. Study overall: The cohort had around twelve adenocarcinoma, a couple of squamous cell and 1 small cell patients.

The germline gives CDR1 MDHEN, CDR2 SYDVKM. The V and J ends lost 6 bases and 7 bases, in that order; junction bases with no gene match: 10. This CDR3 spans 16 amino acids. A modified ARM-PCR protocol with three rounds of nested PCR amplified TCRbeta. TCRdb re-called the multiplex PCR reads with MiXCR, one entry per CDR3 protein. The sample contains fewer than 130,000 distinct CDR3 sequences, over 75% of which appear only once. The sequence was collected from a man in his sixties or seventies with non-small cell lung cancer. J is TRBJ2-1 and V is TRBV28, with TRBD2 matching over 12 bases. Material for sequencing was lung tumor tissue. Here the CDR3 reads CASRGLAGLFWNEQFI. The CDR3 DNA sequence: TGTGCCAGCAGAGGACTAGCGGGATTGTTCTGGAATGAGCAGTTCATC.